Below, 20 T cell receptor beta chains from the same sample are listed, as sequenced in a study of blood T cells in healthy people across ages. A second PCR of roughly 7 to 11 cycles used a sample-barcoded 5' primer and a J-beta primer mix. TCRdb reprocessed the 5' RACE reads via MiXCR and lists one record per CDR3 protein. Seen here are 1.5 million to 2 million distinct CDR3 sequences, about 28% observed once, and the top ten hold about 8%. Sequencing was performed on blood. Receptors originate from a woman aged 30 to 39 in good health.

V and J are TRBV12-3 or TRBV12-4 and TRBJ2-1, with D hard to call. CDR3 length: 12 amino acids. V was trimmed by 6 bases and J by 10 bases, leaving 13 bases between them. CDR3 region: CASSPSGLEQFF. CDR3 bases: TGTGCCAGCAGCCCCTCAGGTTTGGAGCAGTTCTTC.

A note on this clonotype: The junction does not match germline at one end; this may be a read error. The gene calls are TRBV6-6 and TRBJ1-5; 8 bases map to TRBD1. Germline CDR1 reads MNHNY; CDR2 reads SVGAGI (reference sequence). CDR3 length: 15 residues. The CDR3 here is CASSYSGQGNRPQHF. CDR3 nucleotides: TGTGCCAGCAGTTACTCTGGACAGGGCAATCGGCCCCAGCATTTT.

This chain joins TRBV6-6 and TRBJ2-1, with TRBD1 matching over 9 bases. Near its end, the DNA agrees better with TRBJ2-7, so the J call may be wrong. Looked up from germline, CDR1 is MNHNY and CDR2 is SVGAGI (reference sequence). The CDR3 is 16 amino acids. The CDR3 nucleotides are TGTGCCAGCAGTTACTTACAGGGGGCGCGTTACAATGAGCAGTACTTC. Amino acid sequence: CASSYLQGARYNEQYF.

This clonotype came up many times. The chain carries TRBV2 and TRBJ2-5, with TRBD2 identical over 10 bases. Germline CDR1 reads SNHLY; CDR2 reads FYNNEI. The CDR3 loop spans 16 amino acids. With V trimmed by 2 bases and J by 2 bases, 5 bases remained unmatched. The CDR3 protein is CASSEISGGLQETQYF. The CDR3 DNA sequence: TGTGCCAGCAGTGAAATTAGCGGGGGGTTACAAGAGACCCAGTACTTC.

This clonotype has only a few counts. This chain connects TRBV12-3 or TRBV12-4 to TRBJ1-1; no firm D call. Between the trimmed V and J ends, which lost 7 bases and 0 bases, there was a span of 9 bases. The CDR3 contains 13 residues. CDR3 protein: CASTRQLNTEAFF. CDR3 coding DNA: TGTGCCAGCACCCGTCAGCTGAACACTGAAGCTTTCTTT.

This clonotype was observed at least ten times. The chain joins TRBV20-1 to TRBJ2-5, with D possibly matching TRBD2 (5 bases). The germline V and J ends were trimmed by 7 bases and 0 bases, with 15 bases remaining between them. This CDR3 region has 14 residues. The germline gives CDR1 DFQATT, CDR2 SNEGSKA (reference sequence). The DNA for the CDR3 is TGCAGTGGGTGCGGTAGCGCAAACCAAGAGACCCAGTACTTC. It translates to CSGCGSANQETQYF.

The chain links TRBV20-1 to TRBJ1-2; 7 bases are shared with TRBD1. V trimming: 6 bases; J trimming: 0 bases; junction bases outside the gene matches: 4. Germline V gene data show CDR1 as DFQATT and CDR2 as SNEGSKA (reference sequence). The CDR3 loop spans 13 amino acids. The CDR3 DNA sequence: TGCAGTGCGGGGACAGTAGCTAACTATGGCTACACCTTC. Translation: CSAGTVANYGYTF.

The J gene is TRBJ2-1, the V gene TRBV7-9, with 9 positions matching TRBD2. V trimming: 5 bases; J trimming: 0 bases; junction bases outside the gene matches: 5. The CDR3 covers 16 residues. The germline gives CDR1 SEHNR, CDR2 FQNEAQ (reference sequence). CDR3 sequence: CASSPPSGDSYNEQFF. CDR3 DNA sequence: TGTGCCAGCAGCCCTCCTAGCGGGGACTCCTACAATGAGCAGTTCTTC. Together with reference TRBV7-9 and TRBJ2-1, the CDR3 gives the full variable domain: DTGVSQNPRHKITKRGQNVTFRCDPISEHNRLYWYRQTLGQGPEFLTYFQNEAQLEKSRLLSDRFSAERPKGSFSTLEIQRTEQGDSAMYLCASSPPSGDSYNEQFFGPGTRLTVL.

This clonotype was observed at least ten times. The rearrangement uses TRBV29-1 and TRBJ2-7; no firm D call. The CDR3 extends over 13 amino acids. CDR1 is SQVTM and CDR2 is ANQGSEA in the germline V gene. Between the trimmed V and J ends, which lost 1 base and 4 bases, there was a span of 11 bases. The CDR3, as DNA: TGCAGCGTTGAAGGGGTCCTACTTTACGAGCAGTACTTC. Encoded protein: CSVEGVLLYEQYF.

Regarding this clonotype: This may be a read error, as it is one base from a much larger clone. The final CDR3 position lacks the conserved phenylalanine or tryptophan, pointing to a likely read error. The chain joins TRBV4-1 to TRBJ2-1; D possibly matches TRBD1 or TRBD2 (7 bases each). The CDR3 loop spans 14 amino acids. Germline assignment: CDR1 MGHRA and CDR2 YSYEKL. V lost 4 bases to trimming and J lost 8 bases, with 15 bases between them. The DNA of the CDR3 is TGCGCCAGCAGCCTTGACAGGGCGGGGGATGAGCAGTTCGTC. Amino acid sequence: CASSLDRAGDEQFV.

V usage is TRBV12-3 or TRBV12-4 and J usage is TRBJ2-7; 8 nucleotides agree with TRBD1. J lost 7 bases, V lost 3 bases, and 8 bases had no gene match. The CDR3 runs to 14 residues. DNA for the CDR3: TGTGCCAGCAGTTTGAGGACAGGGTCGGGAGAGCAGTACTTC. Amino acid sequence: CASSLRTGSGEQYF.

The chain employs TRBV4-3 and TRBJ2-1; 10 nucleotides agree with TRBD2. V gave up 3 bases and J gave up 5 bases; unmatched junction bases: 7. CDR1 LGHNA and CDR2 YSLEER come from the germline V gene. This CDR3 region has 16 residues. The CDR3 DNA follows: TGCGCCAGCAGCCAGGTTCGAGCGGGGGGGAACAATGAGCAGTTCTTC. It is translated as CASSQVRAGGNNEQFF.

This clonotype was seen ten or more times. The gene calls are TRBV4-2 and TRBJ2-1; TRBD2 is a possible D gene (5 bases). Trimming removed 1 base at V and 6 bases at J, with 25 bases between. The CDR3 contains 19 residues. Germline CDR1 reads LGHNA; CDR2 reads YNFKEQ. The CDR3 sequence is CASSQGSGVGMILRNEQFF. Written as DNA, the CDR3 is TGTGCCAGCAGCCAAGGATCCGGGGTCGGGATGATTTTACGCAATGAGCAGTTCTTC.

The V and J genes are TRBV12-3 or TRBV12-4 and TRBJ1-5, with D uncertain. The CDR3 contains 13 residues. With 1 base removed from V and 10 bases from J, the gap between germline ends came to 11 bases. The CDR3 sequence: CASSLEGRSPQHF. The CDR3 nucleotides read TGTGCCAGCAGTTTAGAGGGTCGATCTCCCCAGCATTTT.

In regard to this clonotype: The junction departs from germline at one end; a sequencing error may be responsible. J is TRBJ1-5 and V is TRBV3-1; D not certain. Germline V lookup: CDR1 LGHDT, CDR2 YNNKEL (reference sequence). CDR3 length: 15 amino acids. DNA of the CDR3: TGTACCAGCAGCCAAGCGGGGAGAAGCAATCAGCCCCAGCATTTT. It translates to CTSSQAGRSNQPQHF.

The sample holds many counts of this clonotype. The chain links TRBV29-1 to TRBJ2-1, with 10 bases identical to TRBD1. This CDR3 has 14 residues. Per the germline V gene, CDR1 is SQVTM and CDR2 is ANQGSEA. V dropped 8 bases and J dropped 6; count of bases not matched to a gene: 10. The CDR3 loop reads CSSSGTGDPNEQFF. DNA of the CDR3: TGCAGCTCATCCGGGACAGGGGACCCCAATGAGCAGTTCTTC.

This clonotype appeared once. V gene TRBV30 combines with J gene TRBJ2-1; TRBD2 might be the D (6 bases). The germline gives CDR1 GTSNPN, CDR2 SVGIG (reference sequence). V was clipped by 0 bases and J by 1 base, with 10 bases between them. This CDR3 comprises 15 residues. CDR3 region: CAWSVGSSSYNEQFF. CDR3 DNA: TGTGCCTGGAGTGTCGGGAGTAGTTCCTACAATGAGCAGTTCTTC.

Ten or more counts support this clonotype. The chain is built from TRBV6-2 or TRBV6-3 and TRBJ2-6; possibly TRBD1 or TRBD2 for D (5 bases each). The CDR3 length is 15 residues. CDR1 is MNHEY and CDR2 is SVGEGT in the germline V gene. Trimming pared 8 bases from V and 0 bases from J, leaving 11 bases between. CDR3 bases: TGTGCCAGCGGGGACGTAAGCTCTGGGGCCAACGTCCTGACTTTC. Its translation is CASGDVSSGANVLTF.

This clonotype was counted ten times or more. The rearrangement links TRBV12-3 or TRBV12-4 to TRBJ2-7; 9 nucleotides align to TRBD1. CDR3 size: 15 residues. V shed 3 bases and J 2 bases; nucleotides not matched to a gene: 5. The CDR3: CASSFWDRDPYEQYF. DNA for the CDR3: TGTGCCAGCAGTTTTTGGGACAGGGACCCCTACGAGCAGTACTTC.

V is TRBV12-3 or TRBV12-4 and J is TRBJ2-1; 8 bases are a match to TRBD2. This CDR3 contains 17 residues. V dropped 0 bases and J dropped 7; count of bases not matched to a gene: 11. The CDR3 sequence is CASSLAGTSGAKNEQFF. CDR3 in DNA: TGTGCCAGCAGTTTAGCAGGGACTAGTGGGGCGAAGAATGAGCAGTTCTTC.